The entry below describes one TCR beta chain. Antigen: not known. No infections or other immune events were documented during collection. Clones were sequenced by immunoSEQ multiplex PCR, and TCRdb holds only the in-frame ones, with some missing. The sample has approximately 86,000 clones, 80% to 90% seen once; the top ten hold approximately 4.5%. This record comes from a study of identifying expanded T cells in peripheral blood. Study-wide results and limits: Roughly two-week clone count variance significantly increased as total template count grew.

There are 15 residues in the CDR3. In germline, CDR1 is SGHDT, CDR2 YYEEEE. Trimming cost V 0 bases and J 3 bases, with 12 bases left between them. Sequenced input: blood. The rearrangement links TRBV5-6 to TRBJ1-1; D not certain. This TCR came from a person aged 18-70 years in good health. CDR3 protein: CASSLGGQQYTEAFF. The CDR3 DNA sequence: TGTGCCAGCAGCTTGGGTGGCCAGCAGTACACTGAAGCTTTCTTT.